This T cell receptor beta chain was documented in a study of graft-versus-host responses after intestinal transplantation. Study-wide findings and caveats: High graft-versus-host to host-versus-graft clonal ratios were found in allografts of patients who had graft-donor T cell macrochimerism. There were GvH clones found in recipient marrow, and some of them appeared first in ileum or blood.

The CDR3 extends over 14 amino acids. Germline assignment: CDR1 MNHNY and CDR2 SVGAGI (reference sequence). The junction had 5 bases not matched to a gene; V was cut back by 5 bases and J by 5 bases. Measured with immunoSEQ multiplex PCR; TCRdb has only the in-frame clones, and not every one. In the table there are almost 85,000 clones, around 91% of which are singletons. Comments on this clone: Its matching antigen is unknown.

The chain has TRBV6-6 and TRBJ1-1; 10 bases fit TRBD1. The sequencing here drew on unstimulated CD4+ T cells sorted from spleen or lymph node cells, taken before intestinal transplant. The clonotype comes from a human donor who received an intestinal transplant. CDR3 sequence: CASSPPGQGTEAFF. CDR3 DNA sequence: TGTGCCAGCAGTCCACCGGGACAGGGGACTGAAGCTTTCTTT.